This is a list of T cell receptor beta chains from one sample in a study of blood T cell repertoires in COVID-19. TCRdb's table, derived via immunoSEQ multiplex PCR, lists solely in-frame clones and lacks some. The table records 75,000 to 100,000 clones, over 70% of them present only once. Sequenced input: peripheral blood. Source of these receptors: a man between 60 and 75 years old with acute or convalescent COVID-19. Both conserved end residues are trimmed from each CDR3. The order of the fields is clone size, J gene, V gene, CDR3 protein. Some rows mark clone size as missing; the rest say once, few, many or name a class of expanded clone.

>.|TRBJ2-7|TRBV21-1
ASNPPWTGFPYEQY
>.|TRBJ2-5|TRBV5-6
ASSLGQQETQY
>.|TRBJ2-5|TRBV11-3
ASSLDGGAGETQY
>few|TRBJ1-1|TRBV7-2
ASSADRLNTEAF
>.|TRBJ2-1|TRBV9
ASSVGTSSSNEQF
>.|TRBJ1-4|TRBV5-6
ASSPFRDSAYNEKLF
>few|TRBJ1-4|TRBV20-1
SASGAGQANEKLF
>.|TRBJ2-5|TRBV24-1
ATSDFGDSQETQY
>.|TRBJ2-1|TRBV6-5
ASRGTSGNNEQF
>.|TRBJ2-5|TRBV7-9
ASSPLGGGAGRRQETQY
>.|TRBJ2-5|TRBV9
ASSVDGARETQY
>.|TRBJ1-2|TRBV27
ASSTTPQGYGYT
>.|TRBJ2-1|TRBV2
ASSTIDSLSYNEQF
>.|TRBJ1-2|TRBV7-2
ASREVGQGVDGYT
>few|TRBJ1-2|TRBV27
ASRHPTGVYGYT
>.|TRBJ1-1|TRBV27
ASSLYGTGQNTEAF
>.|TRBJ2-3|TRBV4-2
ASSQEASGISRDTQY
>once|TRBJ1-2|TRBV30
AWADSTGINYGYT
>.|TRBJ2-5|TRBV19
ASSFNRGGGETQY
>.|TRBJ1-3|TRBV18
ASSPTGTGDGNTIY
>.|TRBJ2-1|TRBV7-8
ASSLDLVTVNEQF
>.|TRBJ1-4|TRBV3-1/TRBV3-2
ASSRFGRSGEKLF
>.|TRBJ1-4|TRBV18
ASSFGQGQNEKLF
>once|TRBJ2-5|TRBV2
ASSSASGGAEQETQY
>.|TRBJ2-1|TRBV24-1
ATSDLGGLAGVRNEQF
>.|TRBJ2-3|TRBV5-4
ASSFLLKTSAYNTDTQY
>once|TRBJ2-5|TRBV4-1
ASSQNDRVGETQY
>.|TRBJ2-7|TRBV5-1
ASSLVGQGYPYEQY
>.|TRBJ1-1|TRBV6-6
ASSTGPVRNTEAF
>.|TRBJ2-3|TRBV15
ATSTGGGWMDGDTQY
>.|TRBJ2-1|TRBV7-3
ASSPSATSAEQF
>few|TRBJ2-5|TRBV12-3/TRBV12-4
ASRGARHGTQY
>.|TRBJ1-1|TRBV4-3
ASSQDRDTEAF
>.|TRBJ2-3|TRBV7-2
ASSSARQTDTQY
>.|TRBJ1-5|TRBV19
ASSMGVTLSNQPQH
>.|TRBJ1-3|TRBV7-6
ASSTGGSGDTIY
>.|TRBJ2-7|TRBV3-1/TRBV3-2
ASSQGHSYEQY
>once|TRBJ2-1|TRBV5-1
ASSGGASGNEQF
>.|TRBJ2-3|TRBV28
ASSVRTGGFSDTQY
>.|TRBJ2-1|TRBV27
ASSPLAGFINEQF
>.|TRBJ2-1|TRBV19
ASSPAGTSRYNEQF
>.|TRBJ1-5|TRBV24-1
ATSDSRGLSQPQH
>.|TRBJ1-3|TRBV19
ASSIGFSNTIY
>.|TRBJ1-2|TRBV7-2
ASSLSGGLGYT
>.|TRBJ2-1|TRBV4-2
ASSQERTIYNEQF
>.|TRBJ2-3|TRBV5-1
ASRPGQGTDTQY